This T cell receptor (beta chain) was captured in a study of human T cells and chemical hapten exposure. About the study: Researchers reported sensitizing a 2 cm by 2 cm upper inner arm skin site with 2% DPC. Study-level points and caveats: Among TCRs, those above 1 in 1000 frequency were unaffected by DPC sensitization.

For this clonotype: The antigen is unknown.

Germline values: CDR1 LNHDA, CDR2 SQIVND (reference sequence). The V end was cut by 3 bases, the J end by 0 bases, with 3 bases between. The CDR3 spans 13 residues. The time point was: patch test 1, 2 weeks after DPC sensitization. Treatment defined: therapeutic diphenylcyclopropenone sensitization with weekly scalp DPC. In TCRdb, the RACE reads were re-called with MiXCR into one record per CDR3 protein. The sample holds 65,000 to 85,000 distinct CDR3 sequences, about 11% seen once. The rearrangement uses TRBV19 and TRBJ1-5; D call uncertain. Sequencing was performed on whole blood, taken in connection with sensitization to the hapten diphenylcyclopropenone (DPC). The receptor's source is a woman in her fifties or sixties with alopecia areata. Some clones in this sample may be carry-over from other donors' samples. CDR3 region: CASSISSNQPQHF. Here the CDR3 DNA reads TGTGCCAGTAGTATTAGTAGCAATCAGCCCCAGCATTTT.